This T cell receptor beta chain was documented in a study of blood T cell repertoires in COVID-19. The overall study: Nucleic acid was either cDNA or gDNA, and it came from T cells, B-cell-depleted T cells, or PBMCs.

Original handling: Amplification of reference gene primers was used by the study to estimate nucleated cell counts. Only in-frame clones appear in the TCRdb table, and some are missing; sequencing was by immunoSEQ multiplex PCR. For V, J and clone size, that table is used; D and trimming come from the DNA. The data contain roughly 250,000 clones, about 80% of them seen just once; the ten biggest clones take up around 3.5%. Grouping used clinical history reported by participants in a survey and questionnaire. This clonotype originated in a woman aged 40 to 55 who had been exposed to COVID-19. Sequences were obtained from PBMCs or T cells enriched from blood (not recorded which).

DNA for the CDR3: TGTGCCAGCAGTTACTCTGGCACGGCTGGCGGGCAGCCCCAGCATTTT. Amino acid sequence: CASSYSGTAGGQPQHF. This chain joins TRBV6-5 and TRBJ1-5; D remains ambiguous. Deletions cut 0 bases from V and 7 bases from J, with 16 bases between. In germline, CDR1 is MNHEY, CDR2 SVGAGI. The CDR3 sequence is 16 residues long.